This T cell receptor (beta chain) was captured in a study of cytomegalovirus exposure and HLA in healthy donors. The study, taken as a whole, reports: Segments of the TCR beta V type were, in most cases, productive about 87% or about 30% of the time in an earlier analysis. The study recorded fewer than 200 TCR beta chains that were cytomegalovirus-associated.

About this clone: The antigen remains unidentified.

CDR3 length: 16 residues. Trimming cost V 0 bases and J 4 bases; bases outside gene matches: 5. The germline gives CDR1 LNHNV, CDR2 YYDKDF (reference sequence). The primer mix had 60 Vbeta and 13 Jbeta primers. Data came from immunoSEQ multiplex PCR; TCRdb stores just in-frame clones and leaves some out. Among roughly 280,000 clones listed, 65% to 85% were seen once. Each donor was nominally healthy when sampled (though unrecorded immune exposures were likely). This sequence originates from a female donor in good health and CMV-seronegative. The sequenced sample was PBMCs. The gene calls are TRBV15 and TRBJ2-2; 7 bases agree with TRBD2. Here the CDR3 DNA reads TGTGCCACCAGCAGAGACTTGGGGGGGACCACCGGGGAGCTGTTTTTT. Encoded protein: CATSRDLGGTTGELFF.